This T cell receptor (beta chain) was identified in a study of shared clonotypes between healthy human individuals. Generated by immunoSEQ multiplex PCR, the TCRdb table keeps only in-frame clones and is missing some. The sample consists of roughly 330,000 clones, approximately 79% of them appearing once. The CDR3 has 19 residues. The germline gives CDR1 SGHRS, CDR2 YFSETQ. Trimming left V 0 bases short and J 5 bases short, with 23 bases between. The receptor was isolated from a young man in good health. The chain links TRBV5-1 to TRBJ2-2; D unresolved. Material for sequencing was memory CD4+ T cells sorted from blood. Indicated subset: CD45RA-negative fraction. Here the CDR3 DNA reads TGCGCCAGCAGCTTGGGCGAAAATAGGGTGGATCGGTTGACCGGGGAGCTGTTTTTT. This codes for CASSLGENRVDRLTGELFF.